The entry below gives a single T cell receptor beta chain sequence along with its context. Its target antigen remains unknown. Base qualities are not provided; no much larger clone lies one nucleotide away. This record comes from a study of T cell changes during pregnancy in multiple sclerosis (dated by TCRdb to between 2018 and 2021). Broadly, across the study: Changes in the T cell repertoire over the course of pregnancy were examined in this study in women with multiple sclerosis.

The cysteine opens and the phenylalanine closes a CDR3 of 13 amino acids. The DNA shown is the 39-base CDR3, in frame from base 1. V is pared back by 1 base and J by 3 bases, with 7 bases lying between the germline termini. The CDR1 and CDR2 encoded by the germline V gene are SGHVS and FQNEAQ. Library preparation used the immunoSEQ multiplex PCR assay. In its TCRdb copy, this immuneACCESS table keeps in-frame sequences only and misses some clones. Where compared with another copy, unresolved V genes explain less than half of these, and the others have no known cause. Recorded for this sample are about 40,000 clones; about 90% of them occurred a single time. Around 0.73% of the sample belongs to the ten largest clones.

The chain is made from TRBV7-8 and TRBJ2-7, with no confident D gene call. This sequence originates from a female donor with multiple sclerosis, enrolled in a pregnancy study. The starting material was CD4+ T cells from peripheral blood mononuclear cells, obtained before pregnancy. The sequence in DNA is TGTGCCAGCAGCTTAGGTGTAGACTACGAGCAGTACTTC. Translated, it gives CASSLGVDYEQYF.